What follows is one T cell receptor beta chain and its context. Its antigen remains unknown. V lost 2 bases and J lost 6; bases outside the gene matches: 9. Germline CDR1 is MNHNS and CDR2 is SASEGT. The CDR3 is made up of 16 amino acids. CD45RO-negative, CCR7-selected cells formed the naive CD8 fraction, which excluded terminally differentiated effector memory CD45RA+ cells. This specimen belongs to a study of shared clonotypes between healthy human individuals. Study-wide background: The plates for each donor numbered three CD4 naive, three CD4 memory, two CD8 naive and one CD8 memory.

Produced via immunoSEQ multiplex PCR; TCRdb's table is partial and in-frame only. This sample yields over 800,000 clones, of which around 92% are seen a single time; approximately 25% belongs to the top ten. Study-wide results and caveats: Between a few donors, naive CD4 clonotypes were shared at a level of around 4.9%. Naive subsets generally had larger estimated richness than memory subsets.

The clonotype originates from a man aged 30 to 39 in good health. Input material: naive CD8+ T cells sorted from blood. The V call is TRBV6-1, the J call TRBJ2-3, with 9 bases matching TRBD2. CDR3 nucleotides: TGTGCCAGCAGTGAAAGACTAGCGGACCTCATGGATACGCAGTATTTT. Residues: CASSERLADLMDTQYF.